The 11 T cell receptor beta chains below come from one sample, sequenced in a study of blood T cells in healthy people across ages. Together with a sample-barcoded 5' primer, a J-beta primer mix was included in a second PCR lasting about 6 to 12 cycles. TCRdb called the 5' RACE reads again in MiXCR, with one record for every CDR3 protein. Here the sample spans 550,000 to 750,000 distinct CDR3 sequences, about 21% being singletons. Sequenced material: blood. The receptor source for this set is a man in his 70s in good health.

The rearrangement links TRBV5-1 to TRBJ1-1; TRBD1 aligns across 10 bases. Germline values: CDR1 SGHRS, CDR2 YFSETQ. The CDR3 sequence is 16 residues long. Unmatched junction bases numbered 10, after V lost 4 bases and J lost 4 bases. The CDR3 here is CASSPGTGAVGTEAFF. In nucleotides, the CDR3 is TGCGCCAGCAGCCCCGGGACAGGGGCGGTCGGCACTGAAGCTTTCTTT.

This chain uses TRBV20-1 with TRBJ2-1; D gene uncertain. CDR3 length equals 14 residues. From germline, CDR1 is DFQATT and CDR2 SNEGSKA (reference sequence). V was shortened by 1 base and J by 6 bases, with 13 bases between the two germline ends. CDR3 coding DNA: TGCAGTGCTAGAGCCCCCCGGGTAGGCAATGAGCAGTTCTTC. Its translation: CSARAPRVGNEQFF.

The chain uses TRBV6-2 or TRBV6-3 and TRBJ2-1; 11 bases are shared with TRBD2. Germline-derived CDR1 and CDR2 are MNHEY and SVGEGT. V dropped 0 bases and J dropped 0; count of bases not matched to a gene: 1. The CDR3 loop spans 17 amino acids. The CDR3 sequence: CASSYSTSGVSYNEQFF. The CDR3 DNA reads TGTGCCAGCAGTTACTCGACTAGCGGGGTCTCCTACAATGAGCAGTTCTTC.

V is TRBV7-3 and J is TRBJ2-7; D ambiguous. The CDR3 loop spans 13 amino acids. Germline lookup yields CDR1 SGHTA and CDR2 FQGTGA. V dropped 0 bases and J dropped 5 bases, with 8 bases sitting between them. The CDR3, as DNA: TGTGCCAGCAGCTTAACGGCCCCTGACGAGCAGTACTTC. Encoded protein: CASSLTAPDEQYF.

This clonotype was observed at least ten times. The genes are TRBV29-1 and TRBJ2-1; TRBD1 agrees at 9 bases. The length of the CDR3 is 15 residues. The V and J ends lost 5 bases and 0 bases, in that order; junction bases with no gene match: 5. CDR1 is SQVTM and CDR2 is ANQGSEA in the germline V gene. CDR3 in amino acids: CSVPGQGRSYNEQFF. CDR3 bases: TGCAGCGTTCCGGGACAGGGACGCTCCTACAATGAGCAGTTCTTC.

The rearrangement joins TRBV2 to TRBJ2-1, with 11 bases aligning to TRBD2. CDR1 is SNHLY and CDR2 is FYNNEI in the germline V gene. The length of the CDR3 is 16 residues. V was clipped by 4 bases and J by 4 bases; unmatched bases: 6. In nucleotides, the CDR3 is TGTGCCAGCAGTGTTAGACTAGCGGGACTATACAATGAGCAGTTCTTC. Translated: CASSVRLAGLYNEQFF.

In its sample, this clonotype was seen a few times. The chain couples TRBV7-9 to TRBJ2-5; D possibly corresponds to TRBD1 (6 bases). This CDR3 is built from 16 residues. Germline V lookup: CDR1 SEHNR, CDR2 FQNEAQ (reference sequence). Trimming shortened V by 1 base and J by 2 bases, and 14 bases separated the two germline ends. The CDR3 DNA is TGTGCCAGCAGCTTAGGCGGGTACAGGGCGCAAGAGACCCAGTACTTC. It yields the protein CASSLGGYRAQETQYF.

V and J are TRBV28 and TRBJ2-5; D is ambiguous. Judging by the DNA end, TRBJ2-1 fits better; the J call may be wrong. The CDR3 runs 13 residues. Germline loops: CDR1 MDHEN, CDR2 SYDVKM. Here the CDR3 reads CASTAPAYNEQFF. CDR3 nucleotide sequence: TGTGCCAGCACGGCCCCTGCTTACAATGAGCAGTTCTTC.

The V and J genes are TRBV29-1 and TRBJ2-2; D gene ambiguous. The V end lost 3 bases, the J end lost 3 bases, and 8 bases lay between the germline ends. The V gene's germline CDR1 is SQVTM and CDR2 ANQGSEA. The CDR3 runs to 13 residues. DNA of the CDR3: TGCAGCGTTGATCCTATAGACACCGGGGAGCTGTTTTTT. Protein sequence: CSVDPIDTGELFF.

This chain connects TRBV4-1 to TRBJ2-3, with D perhaps being TRBD1 or TRBD2 (6 bases each). This CDR3 comprises 15 residues. V was cut by 0 bases and J by 7 bases, with 14 bases left in between. The germline V gene has CDR1 MGHRA and CDR2 YSYEKL. CDR3 residues: CASSQENGGAYTQYF. The CDR3 coding sequence is TGCGCCAGCAGCCAAGAGAACGGGGGCGCGTATACGCAGTATTTT.

This chain's CDR3 is CSAKKGTNEKLFF. As DNA, the CDR3 is TGCAGTGCTAAAAAGGGGACTAATGAAAAACTGTTTTTT. The rearrangement uses TRBV20-1 and TRBJ1-4, with D possibly being TRBD1 (5 bases). V was trimmed by 4 bases and J by 2 bases, leaving 8 bases between them. Germline V gene sequence: CDR1 DFQATT, CDR2 SNEGSKA (reference sequence). The CDR3 totals 13 residues.